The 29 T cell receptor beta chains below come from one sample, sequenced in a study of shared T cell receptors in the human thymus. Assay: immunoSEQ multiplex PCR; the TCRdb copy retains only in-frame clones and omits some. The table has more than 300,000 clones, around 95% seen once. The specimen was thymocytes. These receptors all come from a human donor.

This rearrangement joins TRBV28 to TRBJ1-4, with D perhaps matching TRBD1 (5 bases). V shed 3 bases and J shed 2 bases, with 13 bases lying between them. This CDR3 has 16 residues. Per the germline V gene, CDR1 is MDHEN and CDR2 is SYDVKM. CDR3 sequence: CASSFDGGVTNEKLFF. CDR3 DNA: TGTGCCAGCAGTTTCGACGGGGGTGTGACTAATGAAAAACTGTTTTTT.

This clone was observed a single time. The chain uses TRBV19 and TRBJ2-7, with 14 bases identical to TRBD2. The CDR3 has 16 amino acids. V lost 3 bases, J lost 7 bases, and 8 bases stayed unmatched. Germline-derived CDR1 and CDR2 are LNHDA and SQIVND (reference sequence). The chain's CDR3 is CASSMGGLAGVGEQYF. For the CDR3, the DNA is TGTGCCAGTAGTATGGGGGGACTAGCGGGAGTCGGGGAGCAGTACTTC.

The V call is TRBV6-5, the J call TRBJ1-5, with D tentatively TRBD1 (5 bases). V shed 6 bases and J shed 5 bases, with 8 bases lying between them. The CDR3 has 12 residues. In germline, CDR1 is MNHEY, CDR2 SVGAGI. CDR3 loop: CASRSGHQPQHF. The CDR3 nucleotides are TGTGCCAGCAGGTCAGGGCATCAGCCCCAGCATTTT.

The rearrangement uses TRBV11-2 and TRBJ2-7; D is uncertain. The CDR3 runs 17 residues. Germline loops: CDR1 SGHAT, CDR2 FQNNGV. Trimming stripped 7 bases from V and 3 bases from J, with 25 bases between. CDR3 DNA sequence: TGTGCCAGCACCTCCTTTGCGCCGCAAGATGCCATCTACGAGCAGTACTTC. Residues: CASTSFAPQDAIYEQYF. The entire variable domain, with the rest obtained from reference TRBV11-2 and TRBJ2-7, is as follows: EAGVAQSPRYKIIEKRQSVAFWCNPISGHATLYWYQQILGQGPKLLIQFQNNGVVDDSQLPKDRFSAERLKGVDSTLKIQPAKLEDSAVYLCASTSFAPQDAIYEQYFGPGTRLTVT.

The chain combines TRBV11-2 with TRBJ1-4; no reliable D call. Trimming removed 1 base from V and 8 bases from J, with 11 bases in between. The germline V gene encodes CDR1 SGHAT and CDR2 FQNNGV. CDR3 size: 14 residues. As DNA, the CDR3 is TGTGCCAGCAGCTTAGGGTGGGTGGGGGAAAAACTGTTTTTT. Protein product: CASSLGWVGEKLFF.

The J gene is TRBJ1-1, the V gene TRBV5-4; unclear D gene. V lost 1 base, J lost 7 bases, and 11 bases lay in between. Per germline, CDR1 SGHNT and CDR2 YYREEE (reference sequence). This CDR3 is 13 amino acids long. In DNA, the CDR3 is TGTGCCAGCAGCTTGCCAGATCCCCATGAAGCTTTCTTT. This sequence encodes CASSLPDPHEAFF.

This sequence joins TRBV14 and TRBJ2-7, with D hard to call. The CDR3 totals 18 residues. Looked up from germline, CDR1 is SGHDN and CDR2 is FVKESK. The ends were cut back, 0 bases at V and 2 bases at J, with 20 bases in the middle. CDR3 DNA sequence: TGTGCCAGCAGCCAAGATCCGGCCGACACACAAAGTACCTACGAGCAGTACTTC. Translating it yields CASSQDPADTQSTYEQYF.

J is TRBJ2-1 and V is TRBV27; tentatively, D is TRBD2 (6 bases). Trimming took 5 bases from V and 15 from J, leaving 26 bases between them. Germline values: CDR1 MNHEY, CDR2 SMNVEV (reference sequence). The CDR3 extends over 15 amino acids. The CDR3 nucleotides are TGTGCCAGCAGTAATCAAAGACGGGACTCCGGGGATGCGTTCTTC. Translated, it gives CASSNQRRDSGDAFF.

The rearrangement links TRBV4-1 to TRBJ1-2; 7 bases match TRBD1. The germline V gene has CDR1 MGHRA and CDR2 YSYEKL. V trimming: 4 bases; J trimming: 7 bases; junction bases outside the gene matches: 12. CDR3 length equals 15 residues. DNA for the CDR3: TGCGCCAGCAGCCCCGAACTAGAGAGGGACAGTGGCTACACCTTC. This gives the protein CASSPELERDSGYTF.

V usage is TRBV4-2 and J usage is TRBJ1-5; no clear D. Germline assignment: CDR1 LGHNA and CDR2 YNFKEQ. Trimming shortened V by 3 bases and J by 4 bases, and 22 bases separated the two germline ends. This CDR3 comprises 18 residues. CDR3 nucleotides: TGTGCCAGCAGCCAGAGACGGAACGTGAGAATCGGGAATCAGCCCCAGCATTTT. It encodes CASSQRRNVRIGNQPQHF.

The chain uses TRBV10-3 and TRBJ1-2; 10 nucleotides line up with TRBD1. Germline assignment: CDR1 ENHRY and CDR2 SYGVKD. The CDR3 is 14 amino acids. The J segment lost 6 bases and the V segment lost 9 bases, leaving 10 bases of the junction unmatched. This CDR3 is CAIKDRGQIDGYTF. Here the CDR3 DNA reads TGTGCCATAAAAGACAGGGGGCAAATAGATGGCTACACCTTC.

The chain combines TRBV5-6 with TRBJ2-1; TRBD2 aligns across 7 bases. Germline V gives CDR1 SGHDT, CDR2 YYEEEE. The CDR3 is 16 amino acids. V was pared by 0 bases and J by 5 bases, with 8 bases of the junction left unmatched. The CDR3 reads CASSLDGLAADNEQFF. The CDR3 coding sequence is TGTGCCAGCAGCTTGGATGGTCTAGCGGCCGACAATGAGCAGTTCTTC. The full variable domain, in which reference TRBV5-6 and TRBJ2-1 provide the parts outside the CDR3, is DAGVTQSPTHLIKTRGQQVTLRCSPKSGHDTVSWYQQALGQGPQFIFQYYEEEERQRGNFPDRFSGHQFPNYSSELNVNALLLGDSALYLCASSLDGLAADNEQFFGPGTRLTVL.

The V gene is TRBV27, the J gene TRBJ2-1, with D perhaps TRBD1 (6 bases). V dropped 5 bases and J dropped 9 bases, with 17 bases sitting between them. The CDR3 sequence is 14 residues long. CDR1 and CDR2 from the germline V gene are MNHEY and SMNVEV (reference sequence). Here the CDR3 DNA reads TGTGCCAGCAGTATCGTCCGGGACAAAGTTGAGCAGTTCTTC. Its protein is CASSIVRDKVEQFF.

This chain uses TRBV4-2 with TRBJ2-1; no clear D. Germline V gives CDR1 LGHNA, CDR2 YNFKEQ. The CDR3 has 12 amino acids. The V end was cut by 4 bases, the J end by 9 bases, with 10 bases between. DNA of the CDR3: TGTGCCAGCAGCCTTCCTAGTGGTGAGCAGTTCTTC. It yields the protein CASSLPSGEQFF.

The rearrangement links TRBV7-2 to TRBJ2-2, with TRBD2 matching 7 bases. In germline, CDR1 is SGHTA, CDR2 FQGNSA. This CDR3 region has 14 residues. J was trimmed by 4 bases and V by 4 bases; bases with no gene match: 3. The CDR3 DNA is TGTGCCAGCAGCTCCCCGGGGGGCACCGGGGAGCTGTTTTTT. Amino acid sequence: CASSSPGGTGELFF.

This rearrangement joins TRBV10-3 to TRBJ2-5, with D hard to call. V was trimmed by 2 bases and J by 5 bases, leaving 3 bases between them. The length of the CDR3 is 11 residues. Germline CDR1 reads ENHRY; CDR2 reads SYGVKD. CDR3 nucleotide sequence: TGTGCCATCAGTGAGGGGGAGACCCAGTACTTC. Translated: CAISEGETQYF.

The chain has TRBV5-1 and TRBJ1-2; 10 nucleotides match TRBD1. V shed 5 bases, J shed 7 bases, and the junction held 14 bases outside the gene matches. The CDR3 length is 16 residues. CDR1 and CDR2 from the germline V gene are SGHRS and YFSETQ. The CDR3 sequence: CASSPFRDRGISGYTF. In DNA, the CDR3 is TGCGCCAGCAGTCCCTTCCGGGACAGGGGCATTTCTGGCTACACCTTC.

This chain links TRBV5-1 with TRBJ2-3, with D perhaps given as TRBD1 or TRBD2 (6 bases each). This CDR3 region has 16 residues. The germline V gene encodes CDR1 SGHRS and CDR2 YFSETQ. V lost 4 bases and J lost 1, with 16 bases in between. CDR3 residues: CASSPGGGPGTDTQYF. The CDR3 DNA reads TGCGCCAGCAGCCCCGGTGGGGGGCCGGGCACAGATACGCAGTATTTT. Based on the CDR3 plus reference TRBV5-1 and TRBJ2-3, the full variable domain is KAGVTQTPRYLIKTRGQQVTLSCSPISGHRSVSWYQQTPGQGLQFLFEYFSETQRNKGNFPGRFSGRQFSNSRSEMNVSTLELGDSALYLCASSPGGGPGTDTQYFGPGTRLTVL.

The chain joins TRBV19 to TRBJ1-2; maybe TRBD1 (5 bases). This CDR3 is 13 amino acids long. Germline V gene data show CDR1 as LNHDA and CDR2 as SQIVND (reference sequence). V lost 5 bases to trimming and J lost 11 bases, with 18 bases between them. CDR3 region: CASSGRATTSYTF. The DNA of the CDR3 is TGTGCCAGTAGTGGCAGGGCTACAACCTCGTACACCTTC.

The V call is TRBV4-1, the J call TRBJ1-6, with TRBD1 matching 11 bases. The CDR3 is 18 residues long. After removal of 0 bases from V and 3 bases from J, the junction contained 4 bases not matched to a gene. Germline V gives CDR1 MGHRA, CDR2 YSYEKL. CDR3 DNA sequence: TGCGCCAGCAGCCAAGAGGGACAGGGGGTCAACTATAATTCACCCCTCCACTTT. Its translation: CASSQEGQGVNYNSPLHF.

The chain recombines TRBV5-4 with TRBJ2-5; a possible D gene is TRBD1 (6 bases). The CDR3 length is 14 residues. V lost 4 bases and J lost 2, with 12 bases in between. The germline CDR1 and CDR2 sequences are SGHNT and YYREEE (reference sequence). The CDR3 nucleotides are TGTGCCAGCAGCCCGCGGACAGATCAAGAGACCCAGTACTTC. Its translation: CASSPRTDQETQYF. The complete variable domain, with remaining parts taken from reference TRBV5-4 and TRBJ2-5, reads ETGVTQSPTHLIKTRGQQVTLRCSSQSGHNTVSWYQQALGQGPQFIFQYYREEENGRGNFPPRFSGLQFPNYSSELNVNALELDDSALYLCASSPRTDQETQYFGPGTRLLVL.

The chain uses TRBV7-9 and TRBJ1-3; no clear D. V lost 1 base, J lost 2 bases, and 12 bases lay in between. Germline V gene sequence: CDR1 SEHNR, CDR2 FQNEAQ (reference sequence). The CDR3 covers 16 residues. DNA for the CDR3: TGTGCCAGCAGCTTAGGTACAGAAGGAGCTGGAAACACCATATATTTT. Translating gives CASSLGTEGAGNTIYF.

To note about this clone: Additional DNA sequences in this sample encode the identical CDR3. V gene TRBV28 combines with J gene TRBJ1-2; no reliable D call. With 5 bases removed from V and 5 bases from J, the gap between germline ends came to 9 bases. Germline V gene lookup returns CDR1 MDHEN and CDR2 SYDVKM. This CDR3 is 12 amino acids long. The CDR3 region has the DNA TGTGCCAGCAGTCCCGGGTATTATGGCTACACCTTC. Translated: CASSPGYYGYTF.

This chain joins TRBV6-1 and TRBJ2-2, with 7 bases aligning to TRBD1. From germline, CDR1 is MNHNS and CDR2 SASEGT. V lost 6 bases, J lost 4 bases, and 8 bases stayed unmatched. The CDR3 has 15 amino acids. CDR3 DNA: TGTGCCAGCAGGACGGACAGGCTTTTCACCGGGGAGCTGTTTTTT. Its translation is CASRTDRLFTGELFF.

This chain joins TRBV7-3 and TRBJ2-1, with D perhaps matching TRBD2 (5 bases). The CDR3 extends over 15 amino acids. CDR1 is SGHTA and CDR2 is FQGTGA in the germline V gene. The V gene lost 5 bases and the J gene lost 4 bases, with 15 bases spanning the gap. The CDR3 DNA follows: TGTGCCAGCAGCCTCGGGATGCTGGGGTACAATGAGCAGTTCTTC. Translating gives CASSLGMLGYNEQFF.

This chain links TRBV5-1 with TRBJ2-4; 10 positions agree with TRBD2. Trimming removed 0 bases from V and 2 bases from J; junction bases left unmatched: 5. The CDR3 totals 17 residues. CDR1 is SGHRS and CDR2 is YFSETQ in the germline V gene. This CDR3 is CASSLVGLARPKNIQYF. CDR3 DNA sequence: TGCGCCAGCAGCTTGGTGGGACTAGCGCGACCCAAAAACATTCAGTACTTC.

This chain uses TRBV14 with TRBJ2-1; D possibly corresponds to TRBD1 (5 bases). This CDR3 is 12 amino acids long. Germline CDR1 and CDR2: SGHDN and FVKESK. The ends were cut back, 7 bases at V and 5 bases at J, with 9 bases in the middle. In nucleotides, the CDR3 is TGTGCCAGCACCAGGGTAGACAATGAGCAGTTCTTC. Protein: CASTRVDNEQFF.

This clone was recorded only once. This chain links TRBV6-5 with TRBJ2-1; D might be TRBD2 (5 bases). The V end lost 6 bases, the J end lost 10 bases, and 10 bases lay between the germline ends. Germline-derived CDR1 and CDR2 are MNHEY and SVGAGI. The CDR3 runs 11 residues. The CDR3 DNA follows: TGTGCCAGCAGCGAGCGGAACGAGCAGTTCTTC. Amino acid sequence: CASSERNEQFF.

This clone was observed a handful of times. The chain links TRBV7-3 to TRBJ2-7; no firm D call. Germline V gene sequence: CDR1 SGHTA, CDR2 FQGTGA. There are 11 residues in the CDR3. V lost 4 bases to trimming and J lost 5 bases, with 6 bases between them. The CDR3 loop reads CASSSINEQYF. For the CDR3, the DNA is TGTGCCAGCAGCTCTATCAACGAGCAGTACTTC.